The 22 T cell receptor beta chains presented below share a single source sample, sequenced in a study of T-cell memory formation after mild COVID-19. TCRdb reprocessed the 5' RACE reads via MiXCR and lists one record per CDR3 protein. This table has 250,000 to 300,000 distinct CDR3 sequences, around 17% appearing once. Sequenced sample: PBMCs or a T cell subset sorted from them (not recorded which). Every receptor here comes from a young man who had mild COVID-19 (a few samples of this study predate the infection). Cell type and time point are not known.

This clonotype was seen at least ten times. The rearrangement links TRBV7-2 to TRBJ2-1; D may be TRBD1 or TRBD2 (6 bases each). From germline, CDR1 is SGHTA and CDR2 FQGNSA. CDR3 length equals 14 residues. Deletions cut 5 bases from V and 10 bases from J, with 18 bases between. The CDR3 DNA follows: TGTGCCAGCAGCGGCTTACGGGGGCGAGGAGAGCAGTTCTTC. This translates into CASSGLRGRGEQFF. The whole variable domain, remainder taken from reference TRBV7-2 and TRBJ2-1, is GAGVSQSPSNKVTEKGKDVELRCDPISGHTALYWYRQSLGQGLEFLIYFQGNSAPDKSGLPSDRFSAERTGGSVSTLTIQRTQQEDSAVYLCASSGLRGRGEQFFGPGTRLTVL.

The chain employs TRBV5-1 and TRBJ1-1; tentatively, D is TRBD1 (5 bases). The CDR3 runs to 13 residues. The germline gives CDR1 SGHRS, CDR2 YFSETQ. Trimming shortened V by 4 bases and J by 6 bases, and 13 bases separated the two germline ends. The CDR3 sequence: CASSLGRDSEAFF. As DNA, the CDR3 is TGCGCCAGCAGCCTCGGACGGGACTCTGAAGCTTTCTTT.

The V gene is TRBV12-3 or TRBV12-4, the J gene TRBJ1-2, with D uncertain. The length of the CDR3 is 11 residues. V lost 7 bases and J lost 8, with 11 bases in between. The CDR3 reads CASTPLKGYTF. The CDR3 DNA is TGTGCCAGCACCCCGCTCAAGGGCTACACCTTC.

This clonotype was counted a few times. This chain joins TRBV5-1 and TRBJ1-2; no definite D call. Deletions cut 4 bases from V and 4 bases from J, with 17 bases between. The CDR3 spans 15 residues. CDR1 is SGHRS, CDR2 YFSETQ, per germline. The CDR3 is CASSQGPLETYGYTF. CDR3 sequence (DNA): TGCGCCAGCAGCCAAGGCCCCCTGGAGACCTATGGCTACACCTTC.

In this sample, this clonotype turned up a few times. This rearrangement joins TRBV4-3 to TRBJ2-3, with D maybe TRBD2 (5 bases). The CDR3 is 15 residues long. Per the germline V gene, CDR1 is LGHNA and CDR2 is YSLEER. V was shortened by 4 bases and J by 1 base, with 12 bases between the two germline ends. The chain's CDR3 is CASSRTARGTDTQYF. DNA of the CDR3: TGCGCCAGCAGCCGGACCGCGAGGGGCACAGATACGCAGTATTTT.

The V call is TRBV20-1, the J call TRBJ1-5; D possibly corresponds to TRBD1 (5 bases). Germline-derived CDR1 and CDR2 are DFQATT and SNEGSKA (reference sequence). The CDR3 consists of 12 residues. Trimming removed 2 bases at V and 6 bases at J, with 8 bases between. Here the CDR3 DNA reads TGCAGTGCTAGAAGGGGCGGTCAGCCCCAGCATTTT. It specifies CSARRGGQPQHF.

J is TRBJ1-5 and V is TRBV20-1; D unresolved. Trimming cost V 5 bases and J 2 bases, with 22 bases left between them. Germline assignment: CDR1 DFQATT and CDR2 SNEGSKA (reference sequence). The CDR3 runs to 17 residues. CDR3 region: CSAVDIVPGYGNQPQHF. CDR3 bases: TGCAGTGCTGTAGACATAGTCCCCGGATATGGCAATCAGCCCCAGCATTTT.

The chain couples TRBV12-3 or TRBV12-4 to TRBJ1-5, with D perhaps TRBD1 (6 bases). V was clipped by 4 bases and J by 7 bases, with 14 bases between them. This CDR3 is built from 14 residues. In DNA form, the CDR3 reads TGTGCCAGCAGTTCCCACCGGGGGGCGCAGCCCCAGCATTTT. Protein product: CASSSHRGAQPQHF.

The table lists this clonotype with a few counts. The genes are TRBV7-9 and TRBJ2-7; TRBD1 agrees at 9 bases. The junction had 5 bases not matched to a gene; V was cut back by 1 base and J by 4 bases. There are 15 residues in the CDR3. Per the germline V gene, CDR1 is SEHNR and CDR2 is FQNEAQ (reference sequence). Here the CDR3 reads CASSLGDRAGYEQYF. The CDR3 DNA follows: TGTGCCAGCAGCTTAGGGGACAGGGCAGGGTACGAGCAGTACTTC.

This clonotype was observed a few times. The V call is TRBV15, the J call TRBJ1-1, with D hard to call. CDR1 and CDR2 from the germline V gene are LNHNV and YYDKDF (reference sequence). This CDR3 spans 11 amino acids. Trimming shortened V by 1 base and J by 6 bases, and 3 bases separated the two germline ends. The CDR3: CATSRGSEAFF. The CDR3 DNA sequence: TGTGCCACCAGCAGAGGCTCTGAAGCTTTCTTT.

This clonotype has more than one count but fewer than ten. The rearrangement links TRBV4-2 to TRBJ2-1, with D unresolved. CDR3 length: 13 amino acids. V lost 0 bases, J lost 15 bases, and 15 bases lay in between. CDR1 is LGHNA, CDR2 YNFKEQ, per germline. For the CDR3, the DNA is TGTGCCAGCAGCCAAGAAGGCAGGACCCGGTTGTTCTTC. Translating gives CASSQEGRTRLFF.

J is TRBJ2-5 and V is TRBV5-1; D gene unclear. Per germline, CDR1 SGHRS and CDR2 YFSETQ. The CDR3 runs 17 residues. The ends were cut back, 0 bases at V and 3 bases at J, with 18 bases in the middle. Here the CDR3 reads CASSLVGRRQPKETQYF. The DNA of the CDR3 is TGCGCCAGCAGCTTGGTAGGGCGCCGACAACCCAAAGAGACCCAGTACTTC.

The rearrangement uses TRBV5-1 and TRBJ2-7, with D perhaps matching TRBD2 (6 bases). CDR1 and CDR2 (germline): SGHRS, YFSETQ. V lost 4 bases, J lost 3 bases, and 11 bases lay in between. The CDR3 extends over 13 amino acids. The CDR3 spells CASSPEGSYEQYV. The CDR3 bases are TGCGCCAGCAGCCCGGAGGGCAGCTACGAGCAGTACGTC.

The V gene is TRBV4-1, the J gene TRBJ1-5; D might be TRBD1 (6 bases). The V gene's germline CDR1 is MGHRA and CDR2 YSYEKL. The CDR3 runs 17 residues. The ends were cut back, 1 base at V and 5 bases at J, with 18 bases in the middle. The CDR3 region has the DNA TGCGCCAGCAGCCAAGCACCCCCCGGGACAATTGATCAGCCCCAGCATTTT. Encoded protein: CASSQAPPGTIDQPQHF.

This clonotype was counted only a few times. This chain uses TRBV10-3 with TRBJ2-3; 9 bases line up with TRBD2. Germline assignment: CDR1 ENHRY and CDR2 SYGVKD. The CDR3 runs 14 residues. V lost 7 bases to trimming and J lost 4 bases; unmatched junction nucleotides: 6. The CDR3 sequence: CAIMASGDADTQYF. CDR3 sequence (DNA): TGTGCCATCATGGCTAGCGGGGACGCAGATACGCAGTATTTT.

The V gene is TRBV6-1, the J gene TRBJ1-4; D not resolved. Germline V gene data show CDR1 as MNHNS and CDR2 as SASEGT. The CDR3 contains 13 residues. Trimming cost V 2 bases and J 15 bases, with 16 bases left between them. CDR3 nucleotides: TGTGCCAGCAGTGAATTGGAGCGGGTTACGGTGTTTTTT. Translated: CASSELERVTVFF.

The sample holds a few counts of this clonotype. The genes are TRBV10-3 and TRBJ2-1; either TRBD1 or TRBD2 may fit D (5 bases each). The CDR3 consists of 14 residues. Germline values: CDR1 ENHRY, CDR2 SYGVKD. Trimming left V 8 bases short and J 0 bases short, with 11 bases between. CDR3 loop: CAILEGSSYNEQFF. CDR3 sequence (DNA): TGTGCCATCTTAGAGGGGAGCTCCTACAATGAGCAGTTCTTC.

The chain links TRBV6-2 or TRBV6-3 to TRBJ2-3; 7 nucleotides align to TRBD1. Unmatched junction bases numbered 9, after V lost 7 bases and J lost 2 bases. Looked up from germline, CDR1 is MNHEY and CDR2 is SVGEGT. The CDR3 runs to 15 residues. CDR3 protein: CASIPGGQFTDTQYF. The CDR3 nucleotides read TGTGCCAGCATTCCAGGGGGACAGTTCACAGATACGCAGTATTTT.

The chain joins TRBV3-1 to TRBJ2-3; 11 bases line up with TRBD2. Trimming took 0 bases from V and 15 from J; bases not matched to a gene: 14. The CDR3 contains 16 residues. CDR1 and CDR2 from the germline V gene are LGHDT and YNNKEL (reference sequence). The chain's CDR3 is CASSQDVGTSGGSSYF. The CDR3 DNA reads TGTGCCAGCAGCCAAGATGTCGGGACTAGCGGAGGCAGTAGTTATTTT.

The V and J genes are TRBV29-1 and TRBJ2-1, with D maybe TRBD2 (6 bases). This CDR3 comprises 13 residues. V shed 4 bases and J shed 10 bases, with 17 bases lying between them. Germline V gene lookup returns CDR1 SQVTM and CDR2 ANQGSEA. The CDR3 nucleotides read TGCAGCGTTGTCCTGGGACTTACTCGGGAGCAGTTCTTC. Translating it yields CSVVLGLTREQFF.

This clonotype was counted only a few times. The chain links TRBV6-6 to TRBJ2-5, with 9 bases identical to TRBD2. Trimming cost V 5 bases and J 5 bases; bases outside gene matches: 12. The CDR3 has 16 residues. The germline V gene has CDR1 MNHNY and CDR2 SVGAGI (reference sequence). CDR3 DNA sequence: TGTGCCAGCAGTCCGCGCCCCGGGACTAGCATCGAGACCCAGTACTTC. Its protein product is CASSPRPGTSIETQYF.

The chain recombines TRBV4-1 with TRBJ2-3; TRBD2 aligns across 8 bases. The V and J ends lost 1 base and 3 bases, in that order; junction bases with no gene match: 9. The length of the CDR3 is 17 residues. Germline-derived CDR1 and CDR2 are MGHRA and YSYEKL. The CDR3 region has the DNA TGCGCCAGCAGCCAAGGATTTAGTGGACTAGCAACAGATACGCAGTATTTT. This gives the protein CASSQGFSGLATDTQYF.